This T cell receptor (beta chain) was retrieved from a study of immune heterogeneity within non-small cell lung tumors. Study at large: In total, the tumors were 4 squamous cell carcinomas, 10 non-squamous carcinomas and 1 not otherwise specified.

A first 10-cycle multiplex round used 32 V-gene and 13 J-gene primers on TCR beta CDR3. TCRdb called the multiplex PCR reads again in MiXCR, with one record for every CDR3 protein. Among 9,500 to 11,000 distinct CDR3 sequences, around 27% were seen once, and the ten largest hold approximately 30%. Each sample used roughly 600 ng of genomic DNA from bulk tumor tissue. Multiple biopsies spaced far apart were taken from each primary tumor during surgery. Each patient presented with untreated, newly diagnosed non-small cell lung cancer and received curative surgery. Curative-intent surgery was being performed on the donors, who were patients newly diagnosed with non-small cell lung cancer. Trimming took 3 bases from V and 6 from J; bases not matched to a gene: 13. CDR1 SGHVS and CDR2 FNYEAQ come from the germline V gene. The CDR3 is 16 amino acids. This clonotype has a count of ten or more.

Sequenced material: lung tumor tissue. The sequence was collected from a woman aged 50 to 65 with non-small cell lung cancer. The J gene is TRBJ1-2, the V gene TRBV7-6; 7 nucleotides line up with TRBD1. CDR3 protein: CASSLRQGGGINGYTF. The CDR3 DNA is TGTGCCAGCAGCTTGAGGCAGGGGGGAGGTATTAATGGCTACACCTTC.